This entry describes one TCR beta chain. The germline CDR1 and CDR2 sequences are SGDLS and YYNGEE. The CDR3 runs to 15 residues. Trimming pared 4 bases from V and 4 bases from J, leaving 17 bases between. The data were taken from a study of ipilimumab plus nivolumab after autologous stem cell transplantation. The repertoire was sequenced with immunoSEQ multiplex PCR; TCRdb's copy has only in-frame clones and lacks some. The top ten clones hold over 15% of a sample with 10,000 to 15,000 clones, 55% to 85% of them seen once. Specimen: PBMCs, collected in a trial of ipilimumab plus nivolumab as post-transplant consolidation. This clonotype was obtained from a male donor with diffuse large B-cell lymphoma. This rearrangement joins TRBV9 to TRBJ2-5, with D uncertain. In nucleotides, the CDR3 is TGTGCCAGCAGCCCAGGCATGGGCATGAGAGAGACCCAGTACTTC. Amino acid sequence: CASSPGMGMRETQYF.